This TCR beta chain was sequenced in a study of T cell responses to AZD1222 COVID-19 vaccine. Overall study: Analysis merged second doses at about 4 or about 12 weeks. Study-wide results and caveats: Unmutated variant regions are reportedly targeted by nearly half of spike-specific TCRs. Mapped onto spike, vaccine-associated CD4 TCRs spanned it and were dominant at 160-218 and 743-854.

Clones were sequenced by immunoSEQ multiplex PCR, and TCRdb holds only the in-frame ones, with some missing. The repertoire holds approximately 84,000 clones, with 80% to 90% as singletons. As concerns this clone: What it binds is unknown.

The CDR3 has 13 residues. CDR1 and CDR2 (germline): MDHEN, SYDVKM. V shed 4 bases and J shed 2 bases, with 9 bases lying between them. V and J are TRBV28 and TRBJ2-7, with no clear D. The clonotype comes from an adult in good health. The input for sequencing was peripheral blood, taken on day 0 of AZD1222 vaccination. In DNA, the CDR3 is TGTGCCAGCAGTTCAGACGGAGCCTACGAGCAGTACTTC. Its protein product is CASSSDGAYEQYF.